Below, 9 T cell receptor beta chains from the same sample are listed, as sequenced in a study of T cell changes during pregnancy in multiple sclerosis. Only in-frame clones appear in the TCRdb table, and some are missing; sequencing was by immunoSEQ multiplex PCR. The table lists 25,000 to 35,000 clones, 90% of them singletons, with roughly 4.5% in the top ten. Sequenced here: CD8+ T cells from peripheral blood mononuclear cells, sampled in the second trimester of pregnancy. Every receptor here comes from a female donor with multiple sclerosis, enrolled in a pregnancy study.

This chain links TRBV6-1 with TRBJ1-1; the D is unclear. With 3 bases removed from V and 0 bases from J, the gap between germline ends came to 5 bases. The CDR3 loop spans 13 amino acids. In germline, CDR1 is MNHNS, CDR2 SASEGT. CDR3 in DNA: TGTGCCAGCAGTGACAAAATGAACACTGAAGCTTTCTTT. Its translation: CASSDKMNTEAFF.

The chain joins TRBV5-1 to TRBJ1-5; D not certain. The germline gives CDR1 SGHRS, CDR2 YFSETQ. V was cut by 4 bases and J by 0 bases, with 11 bases left in between. The CDR3 has 15 residues. The CDR3 sequence is CASSPVTSSNQPQHF. The CDR3, as DNA: TGCGCCAGCAGCCCGGTGACAAGTAGCAATCAGCCCCAGCATTTT.

J is TRBJ2-4 and V is TRBV2, with 9 bases aligning to TRBD1. Germline V CDR1 and CDR2: SNHLY, FYNNEI. V shed 4 bases, J shed 9 bases, and the junction held 13 bases outside the gene matches. CDR3 length: 16 amino acids. CDR3 DNA: TGTGCCAGCAGTGCAAGAGGGACAGGGCGCTTGAGCATTCAGTACTTC. This codes for CASSARGTGRLSIQYF.

With regard to this clone: The germline gene is not matched at one end of the junction; a read error may be the cause. Other nucleotide sequences from this sample produce the same CDR3. The chain couples TRBV18 to TRBJ1-2, with TRBD1 matching over 9 bases. This CDR3 region has 15 residues. CDR1 and CDR2 (germline): KGHSH, LQKENI. CDR3 in amino acids: CASSPAGTGIDGYTF. The DNA for the CDR3 is TGCGCCAGCTCACCAGCCGGGACAGGGATCGATGGCTACACCTTC. Variable domain in full (rest from reference TRBV18 and TRBJ1-2): NAGVMQNPRHLVRRRGQEARLRCSPMKGHSHVYWYRQLPEEGLKFMVYLQKENIIDESGMPKERFSAEFPKEGPSILRIQQVVRGDSAAYFCASSPAGTGIDGYTFGSGTRLTVV.

This chain links TRBV9 with TRBJ2-1; the match to TRBD2 covers 8 bases. CDR1 is SGDLS, CDR2 YYNGEE, per germline. The CDR3 contains 19 residues. Unmatched junction bases numbered 11, after V lost 0 bases and J lost 0 bases. The CDR3 region is CASSVEALAGISSYNEQFF. Written as DNA, the CDR3 is TGTGCCAGCAGCGTAGAAGCTCTAGCGGGCATCAGCTCCTACAATGAGCAGTTCTTC.

The gene calls are TRBV11-3 and TRBJ2-1; 8 nucleotides match TRBD2. Trimming at V came to 5 bases and at J to 3 bases, leaving 9 bases not matched to a gene. CDR1 and CDR2 from the germline V gene are SGHNT and YENEEA. The CDR3 consists of 16 residues. The CDR3: CASSPRESGSYNEQFF. For the CDR3, the DNA is TGTGCCAGCAGCCCCCGGGAGAGCGGGAGCTACAATGAGCAGTTCTTC.

The chain employs TRBV5-1 and TRBJ2-1; 9 bases are shared with TRBD2. This CDR3 has 15 residues. Germline CDR1 and CDR2: SGHRS and YFSETQ. V lost 4 bases, J lost 4 bases, and 6 bases stayed unmatched. CDR3 protein: CASSAGGGVYNEQFF. The CDR3 DNA follows: TGCGCCAGCAGCGCCGGCGGGGGGGTTTACAATGAGCAGTTCTTC.

The chain uses TRBV11-2 and TRBJ1-4, with TRBD1 identical over 7 bases. CDR1 SGHAT and CDR2 FQNNGV come from the germline V gene. With 5 bases clipped from V and 4 bases from J, the junction kept 7 bases outside the gene matches. The CDR3 is 15 amino acids. The CDR3 here is CASSRRDSGNEKLFF. In DNA, the CDR3 is TGTGCCAGCAGCCGCCGGGACAGCGGTAATGAAAAACTGTTTTTT.

This clone has just a few counts. The J gene is TRBJ1-4, the V gene TRBV4-1, with TRBD1 matching over 9 bases. The CDR3 loop spans 19 amino acids. V lost 1 base to trimming and J lost 2 bases; unmatched junction nucleotides: 11. Per the germline V gene, CDR1 is MGHRA and CDR2 is YSYEKL. CDR3 sequence reads: CASSQGQGEVGTTNEKLFF. The CDR3 bases are TGCGCCAGCAGCCAAGGACAGGGGGAAGTAGGAACGACTAATGAAAAACTGTTTTTT.